These T cell receptor beta chains were read from a single sample in a study of OX40 agonist ivuxolimab in advanced cancers. The assay was immunoSEQ multiplex PCR, and TCRdb's table has in-frame clones only and misses some. This sample yields 63,000 or so clones, of which roughly 80% are seen a single time; 1.1% belongs to the top ten. Sequences were derived from CD4+ or CD8+ T cells sorted from blood, sampled in a trial of the OX40 agonist ivuxolimab. These receptors all stem from an adult with an advanced solid tumor such as melanoma, head and neck, liver or kidney cancer. Both conserved end residues are part of each CDR3. A D gene is named only where the DNA matches it firmly. Some rows mark clone size as missing; the rest say once, few, many or name a class of expanded clone.

CDR3nt | CDR3aa | len | j_gene | d_gene | v_gene | abundance
TGTGCCAGCAGCTTAAAGGGTTTGTGGGAGACCCAGTACTTC | CASSLKGLWETQYF | 14 | TRBJ2-5 | - | TRBV5-6 | -
TGTGCCAGCAGCTTAACTCTAGCGGGGGCTGGGGAGCAGTACTTC | CASSLTLAGAGEQYF | 15 | TRBJ2-7 | TRBD2 | TRBV7-2 | -
TGTGCCAGCAGCTTAGTGGGAGGGGCCAATCAGCCCCAGCATTTT | CASSLVGGANQPQHF | 15 | TRBJ1-5 | - | TRBV7-8 | -
TGCGCCAGCAGCTCGAGCCGGATCGAGTTCAATCAGCCCCAGCATTTT | CASSSSRIEFNQPQHF | 16 | TRBJ1-5 | - | TRBV5-1 | -
TGTGCCAGCAAACAGGGGGGGACAGGGACAGATACGCAGTATTTT | CASKQGGTGTDTQYF | 15 | TRBJ2-3 | TRBD1 | TRBV7-9 | -
TGCAGCGTTCTCCTCCTCACGATCAATGAGCAGTTCTTC | CSVLLLTINEQFF | 13 | TRBJ2-1 | - | TRBV29-1 | -
TGTGCCATCAGTGAGACGGACAGTGAGGGTCAGCCCCAGCATTTT | CAISETDSEGQPQHF | 15 | TRBJ1-5 | - | TRBV10-3 | -
TGTGCCAGCAGCTTGGGGCGGGGTTATGAAAAACTGTTTTTT | CASSLGRGYEKLFF | 14 | TRBJ1-4 | - | TRBV7-9 | -
TGCAGCGTTGGTGCTAGCGGGGCGAACACCGGGGAGCTGTTTTTT | CSVGASGANTGELFF | 15 | TRBJ2-2 | TRBD2 | TRBV29-1 | -
TGCGCCAGCAGCCAGAACAGGGAGATAGCCAAAAACATTCAGTACTTC | CASSQNREIAKNIQYF | 16 | TRBJ2-4 | - | TRBV4-1 | -
TGTGCCAGCAGTGCCCAGAGCACAGATACGCAGTATTTT | CASSAQSTDTQYF | 13 | TRBJ2-3 | - | TRBV6-6 | -
TGCGCCTTCAGCGACGACAGACAACTCGAGGAGCTGTTTTTT | CAFSDDRQLEELFF | 14 | TRBJ2-2 | - | TRBV10-1 | -
TGTGCCAGTAACGACAACTGGGGAAGCAATCAGCCCCAGCATTTT | CASNDNWGSNQPQHF | 15 | TRBJ1-5 | - | TRBV19 | -
TGTGCCTGGAGTGTAAGCCGGTTTCTGGCTAGATCCTACAATGAGCAGTTCTTC | CAWSVSRFLARSYNEQFF | 18 | TRBJ2-1 | - | TRBV30 | -
TGTGCCAGCAGCGGAGCCGGGACAGGGAGCACTGAAGCTTTCTTT | CASSGAGTGSTEAFF | 15 | TRBJ1-1 | TRBD1 | TRBV7-8 | -
TGCAGCGTTTCCGTCCACTATGGCTACACCTTC | CSVSVHYGYTF | 11 | TRBJ1-2 | - | TRBV29-1 | -
TGTGCCAGCAGCCCGACCACCGCAGGGGGCAGAAACACCATATATTTT | CASSPTTAGGRNTIYF | 16 | TRBJ1-3 | TRBD1 | TRBV7-6 | -
TGTGCCAGCAGCCCGCCGGGACAGGGTCGCTCGGAGCAGTACTTC | CASSPPGQGRSEQYF | 15 | TRBJ2-7 | TRBD1 | TRBV6-6 | -
TGTGCCAGCAGCGTAGAGGCAAGCATCACTGGAAACACCATATATTTT | CASSVEASITGNTIYF | 16 | TRBJ1-3 | - | TRBV9 | -
TGTGCCAGCAGCCCTAGACGGCTTAACTATGGCTACACCTTC | CASSPRRLNYGYTF | 14 | TRBJ1-2 | - | TRBV9 | -
TGTGCCAGCGGACCCCTTGGGGGACTAGCGGGAGAAGAGACCCAGTACTTC | CASGPLGGLAGEETQYF | 17 | TRBJ2-5 | TRBD2 | TRBV7-9 | -
TGTGCCAGCAGCCCGTCCGGACAGGGCTACGAGCAGTACTTC | CASSPSGQGYEQYF | 14 | TRBJ2-7 | TRBD1 | TRBV7-9 | -
TGTGCCAGCACCTGGGGGACAGGCGGGGAGACCCAGTACTTC | CASTWGTGGETQYF | 14 | TRBJ2-5 | TRBD1 | TRBV6-5 | -
TGTGCCAGTGGGACGGCGGGCGCAACTAATGAAAAACTGTTTTTT | CASGTAGATNEKLFF | 15 | TRBJ1-4 | - | TRBV6-5 | -
TGTGCCAGCAGCCCCGGACAGGAGGCCGAGACCCAGTACTTC | CASSPGQEAETQYF | 14 | TRBJ2-5 | TRBD1 | TRBV7-8 | -
TGCGCCAGCAGCAGGACAGGGGGTCAGAACACTGAAGCTTTCTTT | CASSRTGGQNTEAFF | 15 | TRBJ1-1 | TRBD1 | TRBV5-1 | -
TGCAGCGTTATCGGACAGGCGATCTACGAGCAGTACTTC | CSVIGQAIYEQYF | 13 | TRBJ2-7 | TRBD1 | TRBV29-1 | -
TGTGCCAGCAGCTTAGCGGACAGGGGTAATTCACCCCTCCACTTT | CASSLADRGNSPLHF | 15 | TRBJ1-6 | TRBD1 | TRBV7-9 | few
TGCGCCAGCAGCTTTACTGCCGGGACAGGGGCTCAAGGGGGTGGCTACACCTTC | CASSFTAGTGAQGGGYTF | 18 | TRBJ1-2 | TRBD1 | TRBV5-1 | -
TGTGCCAGCTCACTTGCGGGACAGCCCTACGAGCAGTACTTC | CASSLAGQPYEQYF | 14 | TRBJ2-7 | - | TRBV18 | -